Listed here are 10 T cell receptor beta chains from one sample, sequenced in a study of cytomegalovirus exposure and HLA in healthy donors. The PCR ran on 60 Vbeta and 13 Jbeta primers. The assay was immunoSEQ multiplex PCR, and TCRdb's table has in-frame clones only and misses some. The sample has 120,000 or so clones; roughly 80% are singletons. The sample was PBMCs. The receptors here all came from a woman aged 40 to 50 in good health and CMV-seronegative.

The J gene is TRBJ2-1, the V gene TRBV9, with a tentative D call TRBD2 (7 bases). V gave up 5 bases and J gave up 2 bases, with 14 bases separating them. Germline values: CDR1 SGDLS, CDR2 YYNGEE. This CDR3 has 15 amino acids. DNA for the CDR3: TGTGCCAGCAGGGGGGAGGGGGAACCCTACAATGAGCAGTTCTTC. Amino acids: CASRGEGEPYNEQFF.

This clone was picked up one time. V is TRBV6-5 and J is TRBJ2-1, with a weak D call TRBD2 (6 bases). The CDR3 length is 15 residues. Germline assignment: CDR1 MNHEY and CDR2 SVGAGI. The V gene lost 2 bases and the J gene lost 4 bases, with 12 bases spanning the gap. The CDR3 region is CASSYLGGAYNEQFF. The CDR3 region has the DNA TGTGCCAGCAGTTACCTCGGCGGGGCGTACAATGAGCAGTTCTTC.

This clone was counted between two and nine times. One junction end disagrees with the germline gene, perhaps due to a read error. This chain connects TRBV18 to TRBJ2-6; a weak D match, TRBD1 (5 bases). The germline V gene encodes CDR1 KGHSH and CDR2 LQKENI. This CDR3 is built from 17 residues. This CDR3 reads CASSLGRPLSGANGLTF. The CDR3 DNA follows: TGTGCCAGCTCACTTGGCCGCCCCCTCTCTGGGGCCAACGGCCTGACTTTC.

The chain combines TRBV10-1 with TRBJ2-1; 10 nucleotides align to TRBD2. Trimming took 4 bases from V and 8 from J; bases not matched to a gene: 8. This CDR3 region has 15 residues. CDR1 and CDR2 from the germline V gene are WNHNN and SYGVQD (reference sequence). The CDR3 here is CASSARASGSYEQFF. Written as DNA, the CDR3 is TGCGCCAGCAGTGCTCGGGCTAGCGGGAGCTATGAGCAGTTCTTC.

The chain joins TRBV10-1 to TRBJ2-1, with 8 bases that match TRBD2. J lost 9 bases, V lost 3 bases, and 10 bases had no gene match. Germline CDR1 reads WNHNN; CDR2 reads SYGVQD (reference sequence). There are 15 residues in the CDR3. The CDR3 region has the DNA TGCGCCAGCAGTGACCCGGGAGGGAATACCCTTGAGCAGTTCTTC. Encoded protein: CASSDPGGNTLEQFF.

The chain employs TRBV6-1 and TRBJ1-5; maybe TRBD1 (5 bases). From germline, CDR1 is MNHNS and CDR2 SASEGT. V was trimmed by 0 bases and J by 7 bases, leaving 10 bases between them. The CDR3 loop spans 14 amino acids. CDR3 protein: CASSEAGAGQPQHF. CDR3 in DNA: TGTGCCAGCAGTGAAGCAGGGGCAGGACAGCCCCAGCATTTT.

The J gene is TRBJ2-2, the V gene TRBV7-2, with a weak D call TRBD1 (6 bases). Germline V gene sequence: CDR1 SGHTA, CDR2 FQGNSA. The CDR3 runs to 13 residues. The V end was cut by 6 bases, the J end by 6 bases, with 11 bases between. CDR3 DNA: TGTGCCAGCAGTACCAGGGGCGCCGGGGAGCTGTTTTTT. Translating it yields CASSTRGAGELFF.

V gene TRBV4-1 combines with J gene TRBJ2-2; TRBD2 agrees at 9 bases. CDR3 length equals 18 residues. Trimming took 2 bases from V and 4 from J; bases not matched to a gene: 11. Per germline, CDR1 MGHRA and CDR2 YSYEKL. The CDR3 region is CASSQIQQAGGSTGELFF. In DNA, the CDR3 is TGCGCCAGCAGCCAAATCCAGCAAGCGGGAGGATCCACCGGGGAGCTGTTTTTT.

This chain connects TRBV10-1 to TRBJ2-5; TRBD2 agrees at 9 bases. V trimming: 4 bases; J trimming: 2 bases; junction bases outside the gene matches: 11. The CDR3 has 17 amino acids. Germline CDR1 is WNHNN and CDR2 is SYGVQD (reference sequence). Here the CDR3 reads CASSVGAGGDLQETQYF. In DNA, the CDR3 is TGCGCCAGCAGTGTGGGTGCGGGAGGGGATTTACAAGAGACCCAGTACTTC.

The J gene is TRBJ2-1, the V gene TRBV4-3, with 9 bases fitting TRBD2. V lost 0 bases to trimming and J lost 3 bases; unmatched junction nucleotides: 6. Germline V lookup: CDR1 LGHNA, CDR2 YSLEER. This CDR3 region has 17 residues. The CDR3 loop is CASSQDLAGGGYNEQFF. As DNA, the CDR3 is TGCGCCAGCAGCCAAGATCTGGCGGGAGGGGGCTACAATGAGCAGTTCTTC.